The 10 T cell receptor beta chains below all came from one sample that was sequenced in a study of blood T cell repertoires in COVID-19. Sequencing used immunoSEQ multiplex PCR; TCRdb keeps in-frame clones, though not all of them. The data contain around 400,000 clones, approximately 88% of them seen just once; the ten biggest clones take up about 1.2%. The sequenced sample consisted of peripheral blood. The receptors here all came from a man in his forties with acute or convalescent COVID-19.

The chain carries TRBV2 and TRBJ1-2, with 7 bases matching TRBD1. The CDR3 sequence is 14 residues long. Germline loops: CDR1 SNHLY, CDR2 FYNNEI. The V segment lost 6 bases and the J segment 3 bases; nucleotides outside the gene matches: 7. This chain's CDR3 is CASRPGQGDYGYTF. In nucleotides, the CDR3 is TGTGCCAGCAGACCCGGGCAGGGGGACTATGGCTACACCTTC.

The chain uses TRBV12-3 or TRBV12-4 and TRBJ1-5; unclear D gene. CDR3 length: 13 residues. V was cut by 7 bases and J by 5 bases, with 12 bases left in between. CDR3 coding DNA: TGTGCCAGCAACCGGGAGCGCGATCAGCCCCAGCATTTT. It is translated as CASNRERDQPQHF.

The V and J genes are TRBV30 and TRBJ2-7; D possibly corresponds to TRBD2 (6 bases). Germline V gives CDR1 GTSNPN, CDR2 SVGIG (reference sequence). V was cut by 5 bases and J by 6 bases, with 20 bases left in between. The CDR3 contains 14 residues. The CDR3 sequence is CAWAPGGSWSEQYF. The CDR3 coding sequence is TGTGCCTGGGCACCCGGGGGTTCTTGGAGCGAGCAGTACTTC. The complete variable domain, with remaining parts taken from reference TRBV30 and TRBJ2-7, reads SQTIHQWPATLVQPVGSPLSLECTVEGTSNPNLYWYRQAAGRGLQLLFYSVGIGQISSEVPQNLSASRPQDRQFILSSKKLLLSDSGFYLCAWAPGGSWSEQYFGPGTRLTVT.

The chain recombines TRBV11-3 with TRBJ2-3, with no clear D. The germline V gene encodes CDR1 SGHNT and CDR2 YENEEA. The germline V and J ends were trimmed by 5 bases and 1 base, with 7 bases remaining between them. CDR3 length equals 13 residues. CDR3 bases: TGTGCCAGCAGCCTGTTTGGCACAGATACGCAGTATTTT. Translated: CASSLFGTDTQYF. Full variable domain (remainder filled in from reference TRBV11-3 and TRBJ2-3): EAGVVQSPRYKIIEKKQPVAFWCNPISGHNTLYWYLQNLGQGPELLIRYENEEAVDDSQLPKDRFSAERLKGVDSTLKIQPAELGDSAVYLCASSLFGTDTQYFGPGTRLTVL.

This chain connects TRBV9 to TRBJ1-1; D is ambiguous. The V gene lost 0 bases and the J gene lost 5 bases, with 11 bases spanning the gap. Germline CDR1 and CDR2: SGDLS and YYNGEE. CDR3 size: 14 residues. CDR3 coding DNA: TGTGCCAGCAGCGTAGTAGGAGGGAGGACTGAAGCTTTCTTT. It translates to CASSVVGGRTEAFF. Variable domain in full (rest from reference TRBV9 and TRBJ1-1): DSGVTQTPKHLITATGQRVTLRCSPRSGDLSVYWYQQSLDQGLQFLIQYYNGEERAKGNILERFSAQQFPDLHSELNLSSLELGDSALYFCASSVVGGRTEAFFGQGTRLTVV.

This chain connects TRBV9 to TRBJ2-1; 8 nucleotides match TRBD2. The CDR3 totals 16 residues. The junction had 13 bases not matched to a gene; V was cut back by 3 bases and J by 8 bases. Germline values: CDR1 SGDLS, CDR2 YYNGEE. The CDR3 region is CASSGVSSGRADEQFF. CDR3 sequence (DNA): TGTGCCAGCAGCGGAGTATCGTCCGGGAGGGCCGATGAGCAGTTCTTC.

This clone occurred a few times. The genes are TRBV9 and TRBJ1-6; 7 bases agree with TRBD1. The CDR3 is 15 amino acids. Losses at the gene ends were 4 bases for V and 5 bases for J; bases not matched to a gene: 6. In germline, CDR1 is SGDLS, CDR2 YYNGEE. The DNA for the CDR3 is TGTGCCAGCAGCTCCCGAGGACAGGATAATTCACCCCTCCACTTT. Translated: CASSSRGQDNSPLHF.

This clone was counted between two and nine times. The V call is TRBV5-1, the J call TRBJ1-1; 10 bases line up with TRBD1. V was clipped by 4 bases and J by 0 bases; unmatched bases: 6. The germline CDR1 and CDR2 sequences are SGHRS and YFSETQ. The CDR3 loop spans 16 amino acids. In DNA, the CDR3 is TGCGCCAGCAGCAAACGACAGGGGGCAATGAACACTGAAGCTTTCTTT. Protein sequence: CASSKRQGAMNTEAFF.

CDR3 in DNA: TGCAGCGTTGCCAGGGGTCGTGAGACCCAGTACTTC. Translating it yields CSVARGRETQYF. The rearrangement joins TRBV29-1 to TRBJ2-5, with D tentatively TRBD1 (6 bases). The V end lost 4 bases, the J end lost 5 bases, and 11 bases lay between the germline ends. Germline V gene sequence: CDR1 SQVTM, CDR2 ANQGSEA. The CDR3 extends over 12 amino acids.

The genes are TRBV6-6 and TRBJ2-3; 7 bases map to TRBD1. The CDR3 is made up of 16 amino acids. The ends lost 5 bases at V and 0 bases at J; junction bases unmatched: 8. The germline V gene has CDR1 MNHNY and CDR2 SVGAGI (reference sequence). As DNA, the CDR3 is TGTGCCAGCAGTCGACAGGGTACCCCTAGCACAGATACGCAGTATTTT. Protein sequence: CASSRQGTPSTDTQYF.